One and the same sample provided the 16 T cell receptor beta chains below, sequenced in a study of T cells in Graves' hyperthyroidism and ophthalmopathy. TCR beta CDR3 regions were amplified from RNA transcripts. The study used the HTBI primer set for a first-round RT-PCR of the TCR CDR3. MiXCR was run by TCRdb on the multiplex PCR reads, yielding one entry per CDR3 protein. Here the sample spans about 380,000 distinct CDR3 sequences, 14% being singletons. The sequenced material came from blood. The receptors here all came from a woman aged 60 to 75 with Graves' hyperthyroidism.

This clonotype was picked up many times. This rearrangement joins TRBV12-3 or TRBV12-4 to TRBJ1-1; D may be TRBD1 (5 bases). The CDR3 has 15 amino acids. Trimming took 0 bases from V and 4 from J, leaving 12 bases between them. CDR3 amino acids: CASSLATGSATEAFF. CDR3 bases: TGTGCCAGCAGTTTAGCCACAGGATCGGCCACTGAAGCTTTCTTT.

This clonotype has only a few counts. V gene TRBV19 combines with J gene TRBJ1-5, with D unresolved. Germline lookup yields CDR1 LNHDA and CDR2 SQIVND (reference sequence). With 5 bases removed from V and 7 bases from J, the gap between germline ends came to 15 bases. This CDR3 comprises 14 residues. CDR3 residues: CASSPILSGQPQHF. The CDR3 DNA reads as TGTGCCAGTAGTCCCATTTTATCGGGGCAGCCCCAGCATTTT.

V and J are TRBV3-1 and TRBJ2-1, with TRBD2 matching 8 bases. Germline V gene data show CDR1 as LGHDT and CDR2 as YNNKEL (reference sequence). The CDR3 extends over 18 amino acids. V lost 8 bases and J lost 1; bases outside the gene matches: 16. CDR3 sequence reads: CASSPGLSGGPSYNEQFF. DNA of the CDR3: TGTGCCAGCTCTCCGGGACTATCGGGAGGGCCGTCCTACAATGAGCAGTTCTTC.

This clonotype was recorded at least ten times. The chain links TRBV10-3 to TRBJ1-1, with 9 positions matching TRBD1. Germline V lookup: CDR1 ENHRY, CDR2 SYGVKD. The CDR3 consists of 15 residues. V trimming: 0 bases; J trimming: 5 bases; junction bases outside the gene matches: 4. For the CDR3, the DNA is TGTGCCATCAGTGAGTCGACAGGGGGAGGTACTGAAGCTTTCTTT. It translates to CAISESTGGGTEAFF.

This clonotype was found many times. The rearrangement joins TRBV30 to TRBJ2-7; 13 positions match TRBD2. V gave up 2 bases and J gave up 2 bases; unmatched junction bases: 6. This CDR3 comprises 16 residues. Germline V gene data show CDR1 as GTSNPN and CDR2 as SVGIG (reference sequence). CDR3 nucleotides: TGTGCCTGGAGTAGGGCCGGACTAGCGGGAGCCTACGAGCAGTACTTC. It translates to CAWSRAGLAGAYEQYF.

The rearrangement joins TRBV20-1 to TRBJ2-3; TRBD2 matches 8 bases. J lost 4 bases, V lost 2 bases, and 11 bases had no gene match. The CDR3 runs 16 residues. CDR1 and CDR2 from the germline V gene are DFQATT and SNEGSKA (reference sequence). CDR3 amino acids: CSARSRSSGLSDTQYF. CDR3 sequence (DNA): TGCAGTGCTAGAAGTAGGTCTAGCGGGTTGTCAGATACGCAGTATTTT.

This clonotype has a count of ten or more. This rearrangement joins TRBV20-1 to TRBJ1-5, with a weak D call TRBD1 (5 bases). From germline, CDR1 is DFQATT and CDR2 SNEGSKA (reference sequence). Between the trimmed V and J ends, which lost 3 bases and 8 bases, there was a span of 14 bases. The CDR3 extends over 13 amino acids. Here the CDR3 DNA reads TGCAGTGCTAGCACCGGGACGATTAAGCCCCAGCATTTT. It translates to CSASTGTIKPQHF.

The chain is built from TRBV11-2 and TRBJ2-1; 13 nucleotides align to TRBD2. The CDR3 totals 18 residues. V lost 5 bases, J lost 9 bases, and 16 bases stayed unmatched. Per germline, CDR1 SGHAT and CDR2 FQNNGV. The CDR3 loop reads CASSLGRKLAGGPGEQFF. The CDR3 DNA is TGTGCCAGCAGCCTCGGGAGGAAACTAGCGGGAGGGCCGGGTGAGCAGTTCTTC.

The chain employs TRBV6-1 and TRBJ2-7; 7 bases fit TRBD1. Germline CDR1 MNHNS, CDR2 SASEGT. J lost 3 bases, V lost 9 bases, and 14 bases had no gene match. This CDR3 contains 15 residues. CDR3 in amino acids: CASHPGQLSLYEQYF. In DNA, the CDR3 is TGTGCCAGTCATCCGGGACAGCTTTCCCTCTACGAGCAGTACTTC.

This clonotype was seen a handful of times. The chain uses TRBV6-1 and TRBJ2-7; D is unclear. This CDR3 spans 12 amino acids. Germline V gene lookup returns CDR1 MNHNS and CDR2 SASEGT. Trimming pared 8 bases from V and 2 bases from J, leaving 10 bases between. The CDR3 DNA reads as TGTGCCAGCTCCGAAATGGCCTACGAGCAGTACTTC. Its protein is CASSEMAYEQYF.

Details on this clonotype: It is unclear where the CDR3 begins or ends on the DNA, so no DNA is shown, and the CDR3 is as TCRdb lists it. The rearrangement joins TRBV11-3 to TRBJ2-1; the D segment call TRBD2 is taken from the table without a DNA check. The CDR3 is made up of 23 amino acids, end residues included. The germline V gene has CDR1 SGHNT and CDR2 YENEEA. Here the CDR3 reads CASSFYICSARGLALPSYNEQFF.

This clonotype was seen at least ten times. This chain links TRBV20-1 with TRBJ2-7, with 11 positions matching TRBD2. Germline V gene data show CDR1 as DFQATT and CDR2 as SNEGSKA (reference sequence). The CDR3 has 14 amino acids. With 3 bases clipped from V and 7 bases from J, the junction kept 8 bases outside the gene matches. The CDR3 nucleotides are TGCAGTGCTAGGGCCGGGACTAGCGGCTGGGAGCAGTACTTC. Its protein product is CSARAGTSGWEQYF.

This clonotype was counted many times. The genes are TRBV7-2 and TRBJ2-2; TRBD2 matches 15 bases. The junction had 4 bases not matched to a gene; V was cut back by 4 bases and J by 7 bases. This CDR3 contains 16 residues. Germline V gene sequence: CDR1 SGHTA, CDR2 FQGNSA. The CDR3 spells CASSSTGLAGGGELFF. DNA for the CDR3: TGTGCCAGCAGCTCTACGGGACTAGCGGGAGGCGGGGAGCTGTTTTTT.

This clonotype was recorded many times. The chain links TRBV27 to TRBJ1-1; D is perhaps TRBD1 (6 bases). This CDR3 has 15 residues. The ends were cut back, 6 bases at V and 4 bases at J, with 18 bases in the middle. Germline V gives CDR1 MNHEY, CDR2 SMNVEV (reference sequence). The CDR3 protein is CASRGVTGRGTEAFF. In DNA form, the CDR3 reads TGTGCCAGCAGGGGAGTTACAGGGAGGGGCACTGAAGCTTTCTTT.

This clonotype appeared many times. This sequence joins TRBV7-6 and TRBJ1-6, with 7 bases that match TRBD1. CDR3 size: 15 residues. Germline-derived CDR1 and CDR2 are SGHVS and FNYEAQ. The trim removed 4 bases at V and 10 bases at J, leaving 10 bases unmatched. As DNA, the CDR3 is TGTGCCAGCAGCTCCACCGACAGGGCTGGGTCACCCCTCCACTTT. This encodes CASSSTDRAGSPLHF.

A remark on this clonotype: A much larger clonotype is one base distant, so this may be a read error. This sequence joins TRBV2 and TRBJ1-1; D gene ambiguous. Per germline, CDR1 SNHLY and CDR2 FYNNEI. The CDR3 has 11 residues. The CDR3 loop reads CASRADTGAFF. In nucleotides, the CDR3 is TGTGCCAGCAGGGCCGACACTGGAGCTTTCTTT.